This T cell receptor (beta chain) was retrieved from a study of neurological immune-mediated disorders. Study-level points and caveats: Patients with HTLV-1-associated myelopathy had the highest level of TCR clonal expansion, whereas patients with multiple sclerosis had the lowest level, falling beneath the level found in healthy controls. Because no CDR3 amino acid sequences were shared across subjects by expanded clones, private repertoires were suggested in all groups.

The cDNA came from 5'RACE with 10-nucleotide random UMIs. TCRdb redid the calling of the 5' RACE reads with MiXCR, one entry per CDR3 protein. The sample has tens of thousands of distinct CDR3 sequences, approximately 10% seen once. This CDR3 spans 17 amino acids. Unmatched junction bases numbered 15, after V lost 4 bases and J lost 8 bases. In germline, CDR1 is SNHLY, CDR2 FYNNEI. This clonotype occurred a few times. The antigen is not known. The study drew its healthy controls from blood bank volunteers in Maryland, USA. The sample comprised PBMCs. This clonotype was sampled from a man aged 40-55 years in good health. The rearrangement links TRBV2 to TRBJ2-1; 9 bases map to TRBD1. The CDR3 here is CASSGGRTGGRGDEQFF. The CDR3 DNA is TGTGCCAGCAGTGGTGGGAGAACAGGGGGCAGGGGGGATGAGCAGTTCTTC.